This is a list of T cell receptor beta chains from one sample in a study of cytomegalovirus exposure and HLA in healthy donors. Method: immunoSEQ multiplex PCR; TCRdb's copy keeps in-frame clones and lacks some. The table shows under 250,000 clones, with approximately 87% occurring only once. Specimen: PBMCs. These receptors were taken from a man aged 18 to 30 in good health and CMV-seronegative. The conserved cysteine and the conserved F or W are not part of the CDR3 here. D genes are given only for firm matches.

TRBD1,TRBV7-2,TRBJ2-7,ASSSRGQGSYEQY
TRBD1,TRBV11-3,TRBJ2-2,ASSYHRGSGELF
.,TRBV30,TRBJ2-5,AWKHGDRGQETQY
.,TRBV5-1,TRBJ1-4,ASSLRAGVEKLF
TRBD1,TRBV30,TRBJ1-6,AWRAGQGGTSPLH
TRBD2,TRBV28,TRBJ2-5,ASRSSGANQETQY
TRBD1,TRBV2,TRBJ1-5,ASRATGGAGQPQH
.,TRBV25-1,TRBJ2-5,ASSEWTGDQETQY
.,TRBV5-6,TRBJ1-1,ASSLVRLNTEAF
.,TRBV7-9,TRBJ2-2,ASSPPQGGNTGELF
.,TRBV9,TRBJ2-3,ASSVGLTPRADTQY
TRBD1,TRBV10-3,TRBJ2-5,AISEGGRGPETQY
.,TRBV5-4,TRBJ2-7,ASSSTASYSYEQY